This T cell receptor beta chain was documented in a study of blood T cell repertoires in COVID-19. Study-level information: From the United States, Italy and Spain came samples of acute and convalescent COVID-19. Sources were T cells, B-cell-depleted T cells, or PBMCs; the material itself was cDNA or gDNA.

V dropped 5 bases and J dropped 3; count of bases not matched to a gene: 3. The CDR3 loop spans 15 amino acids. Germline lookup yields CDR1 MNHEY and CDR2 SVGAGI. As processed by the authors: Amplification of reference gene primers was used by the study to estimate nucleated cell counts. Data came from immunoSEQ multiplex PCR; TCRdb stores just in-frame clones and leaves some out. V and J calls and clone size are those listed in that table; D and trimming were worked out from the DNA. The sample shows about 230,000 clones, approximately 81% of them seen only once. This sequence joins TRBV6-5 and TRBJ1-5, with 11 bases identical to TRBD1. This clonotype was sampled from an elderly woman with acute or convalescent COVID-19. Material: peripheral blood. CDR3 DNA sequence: TGTGCCAGCAGTCGGACAGGGGGCGTCAATCAGCCCCAGCATTTT. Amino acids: CASSRTGGVNQPQHF.